Listed below are T cell receptor beta chains from one sample, sequenced in a study of T-cell reconstitution after alpha-beta-depleted transplantation in children. TCRdb ran MiXCR on the PCR reads and lists one entry per CDR3 protein. The sample records 300,000 to 400,000 distinct CDR3 sequences, 13% being singletons. The sample in question was PBMCs, obtained from the stem cell graft. These receptors originate from a human donor who donated a stem cell graft to a child with Fanconi anemia. Each CDR3 is given with its conserved first and last residue. Each record gives: V gene, D gene, clone size, J gene, CDR3 length, CDR3 protein, CDR3 DNA. The D gene is left open where the match is weak. Some rows have no size entry. The others give once, few or many, or a class for an expanded clone.

>TRBV28|NA|NA|TRBJ2-2|16
CASMSMGRGNTGELFF
TGTGCCAGCATGTCTATGGGGCGAGGAAACACCGGGGAGCTGTTTTTT
>TRBV27|NA|NA|TRBJ2-6|14
CASSTDRGANVLTF
TGTGCCAGCAGTACGGACCGTGGGGCCAACGTCCTGACTTTC
>TRBV15|NA|NA|TRBJ2-3|13
CATSRDGLDTQYF
TGTGCCACCAGCAGAGATGGTTTGGATACGCAGTATTTT
>TRBV12-3/TRBV12-4|NA|few|TRBJ1-1|16
CASRPDRYDWGTEAFF
TGTGCCAGCAGACCAGACAGGTATGATTGGGGCACTGAAGCTTTCTTT
>TRBV2|NA|few|TRBJ2-3|15
CASSDSGGGVDTQYF
TGTGCCAGCAGCGACTCTGGCGGGGGCGTAGATACGCAGTATTTT
>TRBV24-1|NA|few|TRBJ2-1|15
CATSDPRGFDNEQFF
TGTGCCACCAGTGACCCCAGGGGTTTTGATAATGAGCAGTTCTTC
>TRBV6-2/TRBV6-3|NA|NA|TRBJ1-2|14
CASSYQGVYYGYTF
TGTGCCAGCAGTTATCAGGGAGTCTACTATGGCTACACCTTC
>TRBV20-1|NA|many|TRBJ1-4|13
CSAPGGSNEKLFF
TGCAGTGCTCCGGGGGGGAGTAATGAAAAACTGTTTTTT
>TRBV5-1|NA|many|TRBJ2-2|14
CASSLIGSSGELFF
TGCGCCAGCAGCTTGATCGGTTCTAGCGGGGAGCTGTTTTTT
>TRBV11-2|TRBD1|many|TRBJ2-1|13
CASSSDRGDEQFF
TGTGCCAGCAGCTCAGACAGGGGCGATGAGCAGTTCTTC
>TRBV7-3|TRBD2|many|TRBJ2-2|16
CASSSGLAGGPGELFF
TGTGCCAGCAGCTCAGGACTAGCGGGGGGCCCCGGGGAGCTGTTTTTT
>TRBV7-2|TRBD1|few|TRBJ1-2|14
CASSPQQGSDGYTF
TGTGCCAGCAGCCCCCAACAGGGGTCGGATGGCTACACCTTC
>TRBV11-2|NA|NA|TRBJ2-7|13
CASSFQASYEQYF
TGTGCCAGCAGCTTTCAGGCGTCCTACGAGCAGTACTTC
>TRBV7-9|TRBD2|few|TRBJ2-1|13
CASSFNGGNEQFF
TGTGCCAGCAGCTTTAACGGGGGGAATGAGCAGTTCTTC
>TRBV4-1|NA|NA|TRBJ2-2|13
CASSQVLAGELFF
TGCGCCAGCAGCCAAGTGTTGGCCGGGGAGCTGTTTTTT
>TRBV6-4|NA|NA|TRBJ2-3|14
CASSERDGTDTQYF
TGTGCCAGCAGTGAAAGGGACGGCACAGATACGCAGTATTTT
>TRBV7-9|NA|many|TRBJ1-1|11
CASSTDTEAFF
TGTGCCAGCAGCACCGACACTGAAGCTTTCTTT
>TRBV12-3/TRBV12-4|NA|NA|TRBJ2-1|12
CASSFRTYEQFF
TGTGCCAGCAGTTTCAGGACATATGAGCAGTTCTTC
>TRBV15|NA|many|TRBJ2-1|15
CATSRATQGPNEQFF
TGTGCCACCAGCAGGGCGACACAGGGACCCAATGAGCAGTTCTTC
>TRBV6-2/TRBV6-3|NA|NA|TRBJ2-5|17
CASSPALGWGTQETQYF
TGTGCCAGCAGTCCCGCGCTTGGGTGGGGTACCCAAGAGACCCAGTACTTC
>TRBV5-1|NA|many|TRBJ2-3|18
CASSLGPGGGVRTDTQYF
TGCGCCAGCAGCCTAGGCCCGGGGGGCGGCGTTCGAACAGATACGCAGTATTTT
>TRBV5-1|TRBD1|many|TRBJ2-7|16
CASSETLGQGSYEQYF
TGCGCCAGCAGCGAGACATTGGGACAGGGGTCCTACGAGCAGTACTTC
>TRBV12-3/TRBV12-4|TRBD1|few|TRBJ1-2|15
CASSSLGQGWSGYTF
TGTGCCAGCAGTTCCCTCGGACAGGGCTGGAGTGGCTACACCTTC
>TRBV6-1|TRBD2|NA|TRBJ2-1|16
CASSEAASGGAGEQFF
TGTGCCAGCAGTGAAGCTGCCAGCGGGGGGGCGGGCGAGCAGTTCTTC
>TRBV28|TRBD1|many|TRBJ2-3|19
CASSQPTGVRLEETDTQYF
TGTGCCAGCAGCCAACCCACAGGGGTCAGACTTGAGGAAACAGATACGCAGTATTTT
>TRBV7-9|NA|many|TRBJ2-1|12
CASSGNYNEQFF
TGTGCCAGCAGCGGTAATTACAATGAGCAGTTCTTC
>TRBV12-3/TRBV12-4|NA|few|TRBJ2-5|13
CASSWTSEGTQYF
TGTGCCAGCAGTTGGACCAGCGAGGGGACCCAGTACTTC
>TRBV6-2/TRBV6-3|TRBD1|many|TRBJ2-7|14
CASRWTGSPYEQYF
TGTGCCAGCAGGTGGACAGGTTCTCCCTACGAGCAGTACTTC
>TRBV11-2|NA|NA|TRBJ2-5|15
CASSALGGGVETQYF
TGTGCCAGCAGCGCCTTAGGGGGGGGGGTAGAGACCCAGTACTTC
>TRBV2|NA|once|TRBJ1-1|15
CASSDGRGPGAEAFF
TGTGCCAGCAGTGACGGGCGGGGCCCGGGCGCTGAAGCTTTCTTT
>TRBV28|TRBD2|few|TRBJ2-3|17
CASSFGTSGYSTDTQYF
TGTGCCAGCAGTTTCGGTACTAGCGGATACTCCACAGATACGCAGTATTTT
>TRBV12-3/TRBV12-4|NA|NA|TRBJ2-1|15
CASSPMGSSYNEQFF
TGTGCCAGCAGCCCAATGGGGAGCTCCTACAATGAGCAGTTCTTC
>TRBV29-1|TRBD2|NA|TRBJ2-3|15
CSVVGLAGPRDTQYF
TGCAGCGTGGTGGGACTAGCGGGCCCCCGGGATACGCAGTATTTT
>TRBV24-1|NA|NA|TRBJ2-5|14
CATSDSSTLGTQYF
TGTGCCACCAGTGACTCATCAACCCTGGGGACCCAGTACTTC
>TRBV7-8|TRBD1|NA|TRBJ2-3|15
CASSFRDRGTDTQYF
TGTGCCAGCAGCTTTCGGGACAGGGGCACAGATACGCAGTATTTT
>TRBV11-2|NA|many|TRBJ2-2|11
CASTKTGELFF
TGTGCCAGCACTAAAACCGGGGAGCTGTTTTTT
>TRBV2|TRBD1|few|TRBJ1-1|12
CASDGTGDEAFF
TGTGCCAGCGATGGAACAGGGGATGAAGCTTTCTTT
>TRBV5-1|NA|few|TRBJ1-2|14
CASSLLQDINGYTF
TGCGCCAGCAGCTTGCTACAGGATATCAATGGCTACACCTTC
>TRBV27|TRBD1|NA|TRBJ2-1|14
CASRHRDRGLSQFF
TGTGCCAGCAGACACCGGGACAGGGGATTGTCGCAGTTCTTC
>TRBV7-2|NA|few|TRBJ2-3|12
CASSFGVNTQYF
TGTGCCAGCAGCTTCGGGGTAAATACGCAGTATTTT
>TRBV2|NA|NA|TRBJ1-1|16
CASTSAPGRGNTEAFF
TGTGCCAGCACCTCGGCCCCGGGACGGGGTAACACTGAAGCTTTCTTT
>TRBV4-2|TRBD2|NA|TRBJ2-1|18
CAMGPGLAGGPSYNEQFF
TGTGCCATGGGGCCCGGACTAGCGGGGGGGCCCTCCTACAATGAGCAGTTCTTC
>TRBV7-6|TRBD1|NA|TRBJ1-1|14
CASSPNRGRGEAFF
TGTGCCAGCAGCCCAAACAGGGGGCGCGGGGAAGCTTTCTTT
>TRBV12-3/TRBV12-4|NA|NA|TRBJ1-2|13
CASSLRAWGGYTF
TGTGCCAGCAGCCTCAGGGCCTGGGGTGGCTACACCTTC
>TRBV29-1|TRBD1|few|TRBJ1-1|12
CSAFGTEYEAFF
TGCAGCGCATTCGGGACAGAATATGAAGCTTTCTTT
>TRBV29-1|NA|many|TRBJ1-1|14
CSVVRLNLNTEAFF
TGCAGCGTTGTAAGACTCAACCTGAACACTGAAGCTTTCTTT
>TRBV5-1|NA|NA|TRBJ1-1|11
CASSIGPEAFF
TGCGCCAGCAGCATCGGGCCTGAAGCTTTCTTT
>TRBV9|NA|few|TRBJ2-3|15
CASSVSPKSTDTQYF
TGTGCCAGCAGCGTAAGCCCAAAGAGCACAGATACGCAGTATTTT
>TRBV20-1|NA|many|TRBJ2-5|15
CSAQPNRVGGETQYF
TGCAGTGCCCAACCGAATCGCGTAGGGGGGGAGACCCAGTACTTC
>TRBV7-6|NA|few|TRBJ2-2|15
CASSLGGINTGELFF
TGTGCCAGCAGCTTAGGGGGCATCAACACCGGGGAGCTGTTTTTT
>TRBV5-1|TRBD1|NA|TRBJ2-1|15
CASSHGQVGANEQFF
TGCGCCAGCAGCCATGGACAGGTTGGGGCCAATGAGCAGTTCTTC
>TRBV5-1|NA|once|TRBJ1-2|17
CVSGSEAETGYNYGYTF
TGCGTAAGCGGATCCGAGGCCGAGACAGGCTATAACTATGGCTACACCTTC
>TRBV5-1|NA|many|TRBJ2-3|15
CASSHTGPSTDTQYF
TGCGCCAGCAGCCATACCGGACCTAGCACAGATACGCAGTATTTT
>TRBV5-1|TRBD1|few|TRBJ2-1|14
CASSFDRGWNEQFF
TGCGCCAGCAGCTTCGACAGGGGATGGAATGAGCAGTTCTTC